Each of the 23 T cell receptor beta chains below was sequenced from the same sample in a study of T cell changes during pregnancy in multiple sclerosis. Clones were read by immunoSEQ multiplex PCR, and TCRdb kept only the in-frame ones, dropping some. The sample yields over 45,000 clones, roughly 92% seen once. The sample consisted of peripheral blood, taken in the third trimester of pregnancy. The receptor source for this set is a female donor in good health, enrolled as a control in a pregnancy study.

Only one count was recorded for this clone. The chain recombines TRBV28 with TRBJ1-3, with D perhaps TRBD1 (5 bases). CDR1 is MDHEN and CDR2 is SYDVKM in the germline V gene. V lost 3 bases, J lost 6 bases, and 18 bases lay in between. The CDR3 has 16 residues. CDR3 in amino acids: CASSFHTGVPPNTIYF. DNA for the CDR3: TGTGCCAGCAGTTTCCACACGGGGGTTCCTCCAAACACCATATATTTT.

This clone was recorded only once. The genes are TRBV18 and TRBJ2-5; tentatively, D is TRBD2 (5 bases). CDR1 and CDR2 from the germline V gene are KGHSH and LQKENI. The CDR3 extends over 14 amino acids. Trimming took off 5 bases at V and 2 bases at J, with 12 bases between the two ends. CDR3 in amino acids: CASSTLPGQETQYF. The CDR3 bases are TGTGCCAGCTCAACGCTACCGGGACAAGAGACCCAGTACTTC.

This clone showed up just once. The J gene is TRBJ2-3, the V gene TRBV27, with D unresolved. V was cut by 2 bases and J by 3 bases, with 6 bases left in between. The CDR3 extends over 13 amino acids. CDR1 is MNHEY, CDR2 SMNVEV, per germline (reference sequence). As DNA, the CDR3 is TGTGCCAGCAGTTTAGCGTCAACAGATACGCAGTATTTT. Translation: CASSLASTDTQYF.

The CDR3 is CASREGRGSYNEQFF. The CDR3 DNA reads TGTGCCAGCAGGGAGGGTCGGGGCTCCTACAATGAGCAGTTCTTC. The V call is TRBV27, the J call TRBJ2-1; a possible D gene is TRBD2 (6 bases). The germline CDR1 and CDR2 sequences are MNHEY and SMNVEV (reference sequence). V gave up 6 bases and J gave up 0 bases, with 12 bases separating them. This CDR3 has 15 residues.

This clone was counted a single time. V gene TRBV7-8 combines with J gene TRBJ2-7; 15 bases agree with TRBD2. After removal of 3 bases from V and 7 bases from J, the junction contained 13 bases not matched to a gene. Germline CDR1 and CDR2: SGHVS and FQNEAQ. The CDR3 contains 18 residues. CDR3 amino acids: CASSFYPGGTSGGREQYF. CDR3 coding DNA: TGTGCCAGCAGCTTCTATCCGGGCGGGACTAGCGGGGGGAGGGAGCAGTACTTC.

This chain connects TRBV11-1 to TRBJ2-5; tentative D call: TRBD1 (6 bases). Per germline, CDR1 SGHAT and CDR2 FQDESV (reference sequence). This CDR3 region has 16 residues. The ends were cut back, 5 bases at V and 2 bases at J, with 18 bases in the middle. The DNA for the CDR3 is TGTGCCAGCAGCCAAGGGGGTCTTGGGGGTCAAGAGACCCAGTACTTC. It encodes CASSQGGLGGQETQYF. The full variable domain, its missing parts supplied by reference TRBV11-1 and TRBJ2-5, is EAEVAQSPRYKITEKSQAVAFWCDPISGHATLYWYRQILGQGPELLVQFQDESVVDDSQLPKDRFSAERLKGVDSTLKIQPAELGDSAMYLCASSQGGLGGQETQYFGPGTRLLVL.

CDR3 residues: CASSLVTGAYGYTF. The CDR3 DNA reads TGTGCCAGCAGCCTCGTGACAGGGGCCTATGGCTACACCTTC. This chain connects TRBV7-9 to TRBJ1-2; 8 bases match TRBD1. Unmatched junction bases numbered 6, after V lost 5 bases and J lost 4 bases. CDR1 is SEHNR and CDR2 is FQNEAQ in the germline V gene (reference sequence). The CDR3 covers 14 residues.

The chain has TRBV28 and TRBJ2-7, with TRBD2 matching 14 bases. This CDR3 comprises 17 residues. Germline V gene lookup returns CDR1 MDHEN and CDR2 SYDVKM. The V segment lost 3 bases and the J segment 1 base; nucleotides outside the gene matches: 5. The CDR3, as DNA: TGTGCCAGCAGTTTCTGGACTAGCGGGAGGCGGTCCTACGAGCAGTACTTC. Its translation is CASSFWTSGRRSYEQYF.

This chain connects TRBV11-2 to TRBJ1-4; the match to TRBD1 covers 11 bases. The CDR3 extends over 18 amino acids. From germline, CDR1 is SGHAT and CDR2 FQNNGV. V shed 5 bases, J shed 0 bases, and the junction held 8 bases outside the gene matches. The CDR3 sequence: CASSARGQGVTTNEKLFF. The DNA of the CDR3 is TGTGCCAGCAGCGCGCGGGGACAGGGGGTAACAACTAATGAAAAACTGTTTTTT. Supplemented by reference TRBV11-2 and TRBJ1-4, the full variable domain reads EAGVAQSPRYKIIEKRQSVAFWCNPISGHATLYWYQQILGQGPKLLIQFQNNGVVDDSQLPKDRFSAERLKGVDSTLKIQPAKLEDSAVYLCASSARGQGVTTNEKLFFGSGTQLSVL.

The chain employs TRBV6-5 and TRBJ1-2, with 7 nucleotides matching TRBD1. Germline V gene sequence: CDR1 MNHEY, CDR2 SVGAGI. V dropped 0 bases and J dropped 4; count of bases not matched to a gene: 2. CDR3 size: 14 residues. The CDR3 region is CASSYSGTAYGYTF. CDR3 DNA sequence: TGTGCCAGCAGTTACTCAGGGACAGCCTATGGCTACACCTTC.

V gene TRBV19 combines with J gene TRBJ1-3; TRBD1 agrees at 7 bases. This CDR3 region has 14 residues. The V segment lost 6 bases and the J segment 0 bases; nucleotides outside the gene matches: 2. Germline loops: CDR1 LNHDA, CDR2 SQIVND (reference sequence). CDR3 DNA: TGTGCCAGTAGCACAGGGGCCTCTGGAAACACCATATATTTT. This sequence encodes CASSTGASGNTIYF.

The chain combines TRBV10-3 with TRBJ2-7, with D unresolved. This CDR3 is 13 amino acids long. Germline-derived CDR1 and CDR2 are ENHRY and SYGVKD. V lost 0 bases, J lost 3 bases, and 6 bases lay in between. CDR3 coding DNA: TGTGCCATCAGTGAGTCTTACAGCTACGAGCAGTACTTC. Its protein is CAISESYSYEQYF.

The J gene is TRBJ1-4, the V gene TRBV10-3; a possible D gene is TRBD1 (6 bases). Germline V gene lookup returns CDR1 ENHRY and CDR2 SYGVKD. Trimming took off 4 bases at V and 14 bases at J, with 11 bases between the two ends. This CDR3 is built from 11 residues. This CDR3 reads CAISGGGVLFF. The CDR3 DNA follows: TGTGCCATCAGTGGCGGGGGCGTGCTGTTTTTT.

This chain links TRBV28 with TRBJ2-5, with TRBD1 identical over 8 bases. The J segment lost 5 bases and the V segment lost 6 bases, leaving 8 bases of the junction unmatched. In germline, CDR1 is MDHEN, CDR2 SYDVKM. This CDR3 is built from 14 residues. The CDR3 here is CASRAQGAGETQYF. The CDR3 coding sequence is TGTGCCAGCAGGGCTCAGGGGGCGGGGGAGACCCAGTACTTC.

The V call is TRBV5-4, the J call TRBJ2-7; the match to TRBD1 covers 12 bases. This CDR3 region has 15 residues. Trimming cost V 3 bases and J 4 bases; bases outside gene matches: 5. Germline lookup yields CDR1 SGHNT and CDR2 YYREEE (reference sequence). The CDR3 sequence: CASSSGQGAGYEQYF. The CDR3 coding sequence is TGTGCCAGCAGCTCGGGACAGGGGGCCGGATACGAGCAGTACTTC.

The chain has TRBV12-5 and TRBJ2-1, with D maybe TRBD2 (6 bases). V lost 5 bases to trimming and J lost 7 bases, with 6 bases between them. CDR1 LGHNT and CDR2 FRNRAP come from the germline V gene. The CDR3 covers 11 residues. The chain's CDR3 is CASGAGNEQFF. In DNA, the CDR3 is TGTGCTAGTGGTGCGGGAAATGAGCAGTTCTTC. The full variable domain, in which reference TRBV12-5 and TRBJ2-1 provide the parts outside the CDR3, is DARVTQTPRHKVTEMGQEVTMRCQPILGHNTVFWYRQTMMQGLELLAYFRNRAPLDDSGMPKDRFSAEMPDATLATLKIQPSEPRDSAVYFCASGAGNEQFFGPGTRLTVL.

CDR3: CASSSTGVSNQPQHF. CDR3 coding DNA: TGTGCCAGCAGCTCAACAGGGGTGAGCAATCAGCCCCAGCATTTT. V usage is TRBV13 and J usage is TRBJ1-5, with 7 bases aligning to TRBD1. Germline V gene lookup returns CDR1 PRHDT and CDR2 FYEKMQ (reference sequence). The CDR3 has 15 residues. Germline trimming cut 4 bases from V and 1 base from J; bases unmatched to any gene: 4.

V is TRBV10-3 and J is TRBJ2-5, with D maybe TRBD2 (6 bases). The germline V gene has CDR1 ENHRY and CDR2 SYGVKD. This CDR3 comprises 15 residues. V gave up 4 bases and J gave up 4 bases, with 16 bases separating them. As DNA, the CDR3 is TGTGCCATCAGTGCGGACGGGAGTACGGTAGAGACCCAGTACTTC. Protein product: CAISADGSTVETQYF.

This sequence joins TRBV5-4 and TRBJ2-1, with 13 bases aligning to TRBD2. Looked up from germline, CDR1 is SGHNT and CDR2 is YYREEE (reference sequence). V shed 3 bases, J shed 6 bases, and the junction held 3 bases outside the gene matches. This CDR3 has 15 residues. The DNA of the CDR3 is TGTGCCAGCAGCTCGAGACTAGCGGGGGGCAATGAGCAGTTCTTC. The encoded protein is CASSSRLAGGNEQFF.

The chain has TRBV9 and TRBJ2-3; 13 bases fit TRBD2. CDR1 and CDR2 (germline): SGDLS, YYNGEE. The CDR3 sequence is 16 residues long. Trimming at V came to 5 bases and at J to 2 bases, leaving 5 bases not matched to a gene. CDR3 loop: CASSFGTSGITDTQYF. In DNA, the CDR3 is TGTGCCAGCAGTTTCGGGACTAGCGGGATCACAGATACGCAGTATTTT.

The chain uses TRBV19 and TRBJ2-3; D is unclear. Trimming left V 5 bases short and J 0 bases short, with 12 bases between. CDR3 length equals 15 residues. The germline gives CDR1 LNHDA, CDR2 SQIVND (reference sequence). CDR3 coding DNA: TGTGCCAGTAGTCCTCCCAGTGCTAGCACAGATACGCAGTATTTT. Its protein is CASSPPSASTDTQYF.

The chain has TRBV15 and TRBJ1-4; D uncertain. This CDR3 spans 14 amino acids. V shed 5 bases and J shed 6 bases, with 13 bases lying between them. From germline, CDR1 is LNHNV and CDR2 YYDKDF (reference sequence). CDR3 loop: CATSRVKGDEKLFF. The CDR3 DNA is TGTGCCACCAGCCGAGTAAAAGGAGATGAAAAACTGTTTTTT.

The chain carries TRBV19 and TRBJ1-1; D ambiguous. V dropped 4 bases and J dropped 4 bases, with 16 bases sitting between them. The CDR3 is 15 amino acids. Germline CDR1 LNHDA, CDR2 SQIVND (reference sequence). DNA of the CDR3: TGTGCCAGTAGTAGCCTCCTTGAAATAGCCACTGAAGCTTTCTTT. This sequence encodes CASSSLLEIATEAFF.